This TCR beta chain originates from a study of monozygotic twins with inflammatory bowel disease. Regarding the study as a whole: Since immunosuppressive treatments differed, patient repertoires may have gained added variability.

In the case of this clonotype: The antigen remains unidentified.

The CDR3 spans 19 residues. Germline CDR1 is MDHEN and CDR2 is SYDVKM. There were eight separate reactions per sample in which cDNA was made. TCRdb reprocessed the 5' RACE reads, with one entry per CDR3 protein and no DNA. The sample's table shows 330,000 or so distinct CDR3 sequences. V is TRBV28 and J is TRBJ2-3; TCRdb reports TRBD1, a call that lacks DNA to check it against. The sequencing sample was made of blood. The clonotype was recovered from a human donor with ulcerative colitis or Crohn's disease, or a healthy co-twin of an affected twin (not recorded which). The CDR3 loop reads CASSLQKGVRRLVQQGQYF.